The entry below gives a single TCR beta chain sequence along with its context. This sample was taken from a study of shared clonotypes between healthy human individuals. Nashville, Tennessee was home to all donors, who were Caucasian adults. V was shortened by 3 bases and J by 4 bases, with 11 bases between the two germline ends. This CDR3 comprises 14 residues. Germline CDR1 reads SGHNT; CDR2 reads YENEEA. Only in-frame clones appear in the TCRdb table, and some are missing; sequencing was by immunoSEQ multiplex PCR. The table has about 1.1 million clones, approximately 75% seen once. The source material was memory CD4+ T cells from PBMCs. This sample's subset: CD45RA-negative fraction. The V call is TRBV11-3, the J call TRBJ2-3, with D possibly TRBD1 on 7 matching bases. The source of this sequence is a man between 18 and 35 years old in good health. Some clones in this sample may be carry-over from other donors' samples. In nucleotides, the CDR3 is TGTGCCAGCAGCTTCGCCAGGGGGGCAGATACGCAGTATTTT. Its protein is CASSFARGADTQYF.